A single sample is the source of the 14 T cell receptor beta chains below, sequenced in a study of response to subunit inactivated influenza vaccine. MiXCR, applied by TCRdb to the RT-PCR reads, yields one record per CDR3 protein. The sample has 600,000 to 850,000 distinct CDR3 sequences; 12% to 15% are singletons. The sample in question was PBMCs from blood, obtained around 15 days before vaccination. Receptor source: a man in his fifties or sixties who received an inactivated influenza vaccine.

In its sample, this clonotype was seen a few times. This chain links TRBV3-1 with TRBJ2-1; 9 nucleotides align to TRBD2. Germline-derived CDR1 and CDR2 are LGHDT and YNNKEL (reference sequence). This CDR3 has 18 amino acids. Trimming cost V 0 bases and J 7 bases; bases outside gene matches: 13. CDR3 in amino acids: CASSQERSGSGRLNEQFF. The CDR3 DNA follows: TGTGCCAGCAGCCAAGAACGGAGTGGTAGCGGGAGACTAAATGAGCAGTTCTTC.

The genes are TRBV3-1 and TRBJ1-1; TRBD1 might be the D (6 bases). Germline loops: CDR1 LGHDT, CDR2 YNNKEL (reference sequence). The CDR3 contains 13 residues. Trimming removed 1 base from V and 6 bases from J, with 9 bases in between. The DNA for the CDR3 is TGTGCCAGCAGCCAAGGGGGGGGCGCTGAAGCTTTCTTT. Translating gives CASSQGGGAEAFF. Full variable domain (remainder filled in from reference TRBV3-1 and TRBJ1-1): DTAVSQTPKYLVTQMGNDKSIKCEQNLGHDTMYWYKQDSKKFLKIMFSYNNKELIINETVPNRFSPKSPDKAHLNLHINSLELGDSAVYFCASSQGGGAEAFFGQGTRLTVV.

Here the CDR3 reads CASSLYSSSYNEQFF. The CDR3 bases are TGTGCCAGCAGTTTATACAGCAGCTCCTACAATGAGCAGTTCTTC. The rearrangement uses TRBV28 and TRBJ2-1; unclear D gene. The CDR3 loop spans 15 amino acids. The germline V and J ends were trimmed by 1 base and 0 bases, with 7 bases remaining between them. Germline V gives CDR1 MDHEN, CDR2 SYDVKM. Variable domain in full (rest from reference TRBV28 and TRBJ2-1): DVKVTQSSRYLVKRTGEKVFLECVQDMDHENMFWYRQDPGLGLRLIYFSYDVKMKEKGDIPEGYSVSREKKERFSLILESASTNQTSMYLCASSLYSSSYNEQFFGPGTRLTVL.

The CDR3 DNA reads as TGTGCCAGCAGGACCCCCCGGGCTAGCGGGAGTGGCTCTCCCTACGAGCAGTACTTC. It translates to CASRTPRASGSGSPYEQYF. The chain combines TRBV6-2 or TRBV6-3 with TRBJ2-7, with TRBD2 matching over 10 bases. Losses at the gene ends were 6 bases for V and 2 bases for J; bases not matched to a gene: 19. CDR1 and CDR2 (germline): MNHEY, SVGEGT. The CDR3 runs 19 residues.

This clonotype was counted between two and nine times. The chain carries TRBV28 and TRBJ2-3; D is possibly TRBD1 or TRBD2 (6 bases each). V was pared by 3 bases and J by 4 bases, with 8 bases between. In germline, CDR1 is MDHEN, CDR2 SYDVKM. The CDR3 contains 13 residues. The CDR3: CASSFGGPDTQYF. CDR3 bases: TGTGCCAGCAGTTTTGGGGGGCCAGATACGCAGTATTTT. Using reference TRBV28 and TRBJ2-3 for the parts outside the CDR3, the full variable domain is DVKVTQSSRYLVKRTGEKVFLECVQDMDHENMFWYRQDPGLGLRLIYFSYDVKMKEKGDIPEGYSVSREKKERFSLILESASTNQTSMYLCASSFGGPDTQYFGPGTRLTVL.

The rearrangement uses TRBV7-6 and TRBJ2-1, with 7 bases identical to TRBD2. This CDR3 has 16 residues. The ends lost 1 base at V and 3 bases at J; junction bases unmatched: 6. Germline loops: CDR1 SGHVS, CDR2 FNYEAQ. CDR3 bases: TGTGCCAGCAGCTTAGGGACGGCGGGGGACTACAATGAGCAGTTCTTC. It encodes CASSLGTAGDYNEQFF.

In its sample, this clonotype was seen many times. The J gene is TRBJ2-2, the V gene TRBV4-3, with D unclear. Trimming took off 5 bases at V and 3 bases at J, with 10 bases between the two ends. The germline V gene has CDR1 LGHNA and CDR2 YSLEER. The CDR3 is 14 amino acids. DNA for the CDR3: TGCGCCAGCAGCTCTCGGTGGGACACCGGGGAGCTGTTTTTT. This translates into CASSSRWDTGELFF.

In this sample, this clonotype turned up a few times. The J gene is TRBJ2-2, the V gene TRBV14, with D maybe TRBD2 (5 bases). CDR1 and CDR2 from the germline V gene are SGHDN and FVKESK. This CDR3 contains 15 residues. V lost 4 bases and J lost 7, with 16 bases in between. CDR3 loop: CASSRLMAGRGELFF. In DNA form, the CDR3 reads TGTGCCAGCAGCCGACTCATGGCGGGTCGCGGGGAGCTGTTTTTT.

V gene TRBV5-5 combines with J gene TRBJ2-3; 8 nucleotides agree with TRBD2. Trimming removed 2 bases from V and 3 bases from J; junction bases left unmatched: 5. From germline, CDR1 is SGHKS and CDR2 YYEKEE (reference sequence). This CDR3 has 15 residues. The CDR3, as DNA: TGTGCCAGCAGCTTCGTAGCGGGAAAGACAGATACGCAGTATTTT. It specifies CASSFVAGKTDTQYF.

In its sample, this clonotype was seen a few times. The genes are TRBV11-2 and TRBJ2-1; TRBD2 matches at 14 bases. V was clipped by 2 bases and J by 9 bases; unmatched bases: 15. There are 19 residues in the CDR3. In germline, CDR1 is SGHAT, CDR2 FQNNGV. The DNA for the CDR3 is TGTGCCAGCAGCTTACGGGGACTAGCGGGAGCCAACCGGGGTCCTGAGCAGTTCTTC. Its protein is CASSLRGLAGANRGPEQFF.

This clonotype was seen a handful of times. The CDR3 DNA is TGTGCCAGCAGTTACTGGCAGGGGGCTGGACAGCCCCAGCATTTT. It codes for CASSYWQGAGQPQHF. This chain uses TRBV6-2 or TRBV6-3 with TRBJ1-5; 8 nucleotides match TRBD1. The V and J ends lost 1 base and 7 bases, in that order; junction bases with no gene match: 6. The CDR3 loop spans 15 amino acids. CDR1 MNHEY and CDR2 SVGEGT come from the germline V gene.

The chain has TRBV5-4 and TRBJ1-2; D remains ambiguous. This CDR3 region has 14 residues. CDR1 SGHNT and CDR2 YYREEE come from the germline V gene (reference sequence). Trimming cost V 3 bases and J 4 bases, with 13 bases left between them. The CDR3 coding sequence is TGTGCCAGCAGCTCAAACGACGGTATCTATGGCTACACCTTC. Amino acid sequence: CASSSNDGIYGYTF.

This clonotype came up a few times. The V and J genes are TRBV11-2 and TRBJ2-1; D gene ambiguous. Germline CDR1 SGHAT, CDR2 FQNNGV. V shed 4 bases and J shed 9 bases, with 19 bases lying between them. This CDR3 is 15 amino acids long. The CDR3 loop reads CASSSSLGRYVEQFF. The CDR3 DNA reads as TGTGCCAGCAGCTCCTCGTTGGGCCGGTACGTTGAGCAGTTCTTC. Full variable domain (remainder filled in from reference TRBV11-2 and TRBJ2-1): EAGVAQSPRYKIIEKRQSVAFWCNPISGHATLYWYQQILGQGPKLLIQFQNNGVVDDSQLPKDRFSAERLKGVDSTLKIQPAKLEDSAVYLCASSSSLGRYVEQFFGPGTRLTVL.

The genes are TRBV7-8 and TRBJ1-5, with TRBD1 matching over 9 bases. The V segment lost 0 bases and the J segment 4 bases; nucleotides outside the gene matches: 4. Germline V gene lookup returns CDR1 SGHVS and CDR2 FQNEAQ. The CDR3 is made up of 16 amino acids. Written as DNA, the CDR3 is TGTGCCAGCAGCTTAGCAGGACAGGGGCGGAATCAGCCCCAGCATTTT. Translation gives CASSLAGQGRNQPQHF.